This T cell receptor beta chain is from a study of blood T cells in healthy people across ages (dated by TCRdb to between 2014 and 2017). About the full investigation: In model experiments, roughly one uniquely barcoded TCR beta cDNA molecule per two T cells was captured by template switching. To avoid experimental bias, donors of different ages were randomly spread across the sequencing lanes. Age-related changes in TCR beta repertoire diversity were measured in the study by deep sequencing normalized with unique cDNA molecular identifiers. The donors were divided into four age groups: young (average around 16 years), middle-aged (around 41), aged (about 61) and long-lived (roughly 82). Two additional independent replicas of 1 million unique cDNA reads from the same blood draw were analyzed for two donors (one aged 18 to 30 and one aged 80 or older).

Concerning this clonotype itself: What antigen it recognizes has not been identified. It has no much larger one-base neighbor in the sample; base qualities were not kept.

The CDR3, cysteine through phenylalanine, is 15 amino acids long. Only CDR3 DNA remains: 45 bases, in frame from the first base. CDR1 and CDR2 are drawn from the germline V gene (reference sequence): DFQATT, SNEGSKA. Here V drops 6 bases and J drops 5 bases, and the junction holds 14 bases not matched to any gene. General findings and caveats noted by the study authors: The CMV infection status of donors was not known, potentially confounding age-related changes in expanded clonotypes. Because profiling used bulk unsorted PBMCs, naive and antigen-experienced compartments could not be compared conclusively. Compared with the aged group, the long-lived group had more naive CD4+ T cells, fewer expanded clones and increased TCR diversity, a pattern suggesting age selection. The percentage of naive T cells measured by flow cytometry correlated strongly with observed TCR beta diversity. Estimates of total diversity based on one million sequenced T cells were considered lower bounds and underestimates. Observed TCR beta diversity per million T cells fell roughly linearly with age, and a significant reduction was already apparent by age about 38.

The donors were under 40 Caucasian individuals from Russia, aged about 6 to 100 years, who were systemically healthy. Each donor gave ten milliliters of peripheral blood, drawn into EDTA-treated Vacutainer tubes. Ficoll-Paque density-gradient centrifugation was used to isolate PBMCs, with at least 7 million obtained per sample. Total RNA was extracted from PBMCs with Trizol reagent, with at least 5.5 micrograms obtained per sample. The percentages of naive CD45RAhigh/CD27high T cells were determined by flow cytometry on a PBMC aliquot from every donor. Library generation was performed with 5' RACE. For sequencing, an Illumina HiSeq 2500 was employed. A second 7 to 11 cycle PCR used a sample-barcoded 5' primer and a J-beta primer mix. Each TCR beta cDNA molecule received a unique molecular identifier from a template-switch 5' adaptor carrying 12 random nucleotides. At least 3 million CDR3-containing paired-end reads were obtained from each sample. First-strand cDNA was synthesized from all RNA with the Mint cDNA synthesis kit, primed by a TRBC-specific oligonucleotide. Following uracil-DNA glycosylase treatment, all cDNA underwent a first 18-cycle PCR with the universal primers M1SS and BC2_uni_R. Per the original workflow: For normalization, 1 million high-quality reads, each with a distinct molecular identifier, were randomly selected from each sample. Instead of being binned into consensus sequences, reads that shared molecular identifiers were thrown out. MiTCR, run with a Q25 quality threshold and the strictest error-elimination algorithm, handled CDR3 identification, clonotype clustering and error correction. Lower-bound total TCR beta diversity was estimated with a nonparametric unseen species model using Euler transformation. The raw public data were reprocessed by TCRdb itself: fastp quality trimming at Q25, MiXCR clonotype calling, in-frame beta chains only. Each CDR3 protein gets just one entry, which takes the most common genes and DNA from the rows behind it. It is TCRdb's table, rather than the study itself, that gives the V and J calls and clone size. Within this sample are about 940,000 distinct CDR3 sequences, with roughly 48% of them counted one time only. The leading ten clones occupy about an eighth of the sample.

Input material: blood. The sequence derives from a young man in good health. Recombination connected TRBV20-1 to TRBJ1-2; the central 8 bases match TRBD1. The CDR3 reads as follows: CSAIGQGLRGYGYTF. The nucleotide sequence reads TGCAGTGCGATCGGACAGGGATTACGGGGGTATGGCTACACCTTC.